The 19 T cell receptor beta chains presented below share a single source sample, sequenced in a study of OX40 agonist ivuxolimab in advanced cancers. The data were produced by immunoSEQ multiplex PCR, yet TCRdb's version contains in-frame clones alone and is incomplete. The table has 65,000 to 75,000 clones, around 90% seen once. Source: CD4+ or CD8+ T cells sorted from blood, taken in a trial of the OX40 agonist ivuxolimab. The receptors were sampled from an adult with an advanced solid tumor such as melanoma, head and neck, liver or kidney cancer.

V is TRBV28 and J is TRBJ1-2; tentative D call: TRBD1 (6 bases). The ends were cut back, 4 bases at V and 4 bases at J, with 10 bases in the middle. Germline CDR1 is MDHEN and CDR2 is SYDVKM. This CDR3 comprises 13 residues. CDR3 sequence (DNA): TGTGCCAGCAGTTGGACAGAGCTCTATGGCTACACCTTC. Protein: CASSWTELYGYTF.

This clone was detected only a few times. This sequence joins TRBV2 and TRBJ2-7; TRBD2 aligns across 10 bases. Germline V gene lookup returns CDR1 SNHLY and CDR2 FYNNEI. Trimming took 6 bases from V and 4 from J; bases not matched to a gene: 3. The CDR3 runs 13 residues. The DNA for the CDR3 is TGTGCCAGCAGACTAGCGGGACTATACGAGCAGTACTTC. Protein product: CASRLAGLYEQYF.

The chain carries TRBV10-3 and TRBJ1-4; D not certain. CDR3 size: 16 residues. V shed 6 bases and J shed 0 bases, with 14 bases lying between them. CDR1 is ENHRY and CDR2 is SYGVKD in the germline V gene. This CDR3 reads CAIRGDGDSTNEKLFF. CDR3 nucleotide sequence: TGTGCCATCAGGGGTGATGGGGATTCAACTAATGAAAAACTGTTTTTT.

The chain employs TRBV7-8 and TRBJ2-1, with 11 bases identical to TRBD2. The CDR3 length is 15 residues. V gave up 1 base and J gave up 4 bases; unmatched junction bases: 0. Germline V gene data show CDR1 as SGHVS and CDR2 as FQNEAQ. The CDR3 DNA is TGTGCCAGCAGCTTAGGGACTAGCGGGTACAATGAGCAGTTCTTC. Amino acid sequence: CASSLGTSGYNEQFF.

The chain uses TRBV2 and TRBJ2-6; TRBD1 is a possible D gene (5 bases). V was pared by 3 bases and J by 0 bases, with 9 bases between. Germline CDR1 reads SNHLY; CDR2 reads FYNNEI. This CDR3 has 16 residues. CDR3 in DNA: TGTGCCAGCAGTGATACAGGAAGCTCTGGGGCCAACGTCCTGACTTTC. Protein: CASSDTGSSGANVLTF.

V and J are TRBV30 and TRBJ2-5; 14 positions agree with TRBD2. V was clipped by 3 bases and J by 4 bases; unmatched bases: 7. CDR3 length: 16 residues. Per germline, CDR1 GTSNPN and CDR2 SVGIG (reference sequence). The CDR3 sequence is CAWSPGLAGAGETQYF. Here the CDR3 DNA reads TGTGCCTGGAGCCCGGGACTAGCGGGAGCCGGAGAGACCCAGTACTTC.

The rearrangement joins TRBV30 to TRBJ2-3; 7 bases are a match to TRBD1. The germline gives CDR1 GTSNPN, CDR2 SVGIG (reference sequence). Losses at the gene ends were 2 bases for V and 4 bases for J; bases not matched to a gene: 6. The CDR3 is 14 amino acids. CDR3 coding DNA: TGTGCCTGGAGTCGGGACCAGGGGGCAGATACGCAGTATTTT. Encoded protein: CAWSRDQGADTQYF.

V is TRBV11-2 and J is TRBJ2-5; the D gene is possibly TRBD2 (5 bases). CDR1 is SGHAT, CDR2 FQNNGV, per germline. The CDR3 loop spans 17 amino acids. The V end lost 2 bases, the J end lost 1 base, and 17 bases lay between the germline ends. The CDR3 DNA sequence: TGTGCCAGCAGCTTATACGAGCGGCTCCATGGCCAAGAGACCCAGTACTTC. Translating it yields CASSLYERLHGQETQYF.

This clone was detected only once. The DNA for the CDR3 is TGTGCCAGTAGTTCAGGGGCGGGTCAGACCATTCAGTACTTC. It encodes CASSSGAGQTIQYF. The chain is built from TRBV19 and TRBJ2-4; D might be TRBD1 (6 bases). The CDR3 has 14 amino acids. Trimming stripped 5 bases from V and 9 bases from J, with 17 bases between. The germline V gene has CDR1 LNHDA and CDR2 SQIVND (reference sequence).

The V and J genes are TRBV6-5 and TRBJ1-2, with D perhaps matching TRBD1 (6 bases). This CDR3 comprises 15 residues. Per the germline V gene, CDR1 is MNHEY and CDR2 is SVGAGI. V gave up 8 bases and J gave up 6 bases, with 22 bases separating them. CDR3 sequence (DNA): TGTGCCAGCGGCCTCGGCGATACAGGGTGGCATGGCTACACCTTC. It encodes CASGLGDTGWHGYTF.

The CDR3 region is CASSLVTSERGTDTQYF. The CDR3, as DNA: TGTGCCAGCAGCTTAGTGACTAGCGAAAGAGGCACAGATACGCAGTATTTT. This rearrangement joins TRBV11-3 to TRBJ2-3, with 8 positions matching TRBD2. Germline CDR1 is SGHNT and CDR2 is YENEEA. Germline trimming cut 1 base from V and 1 base from J; bases unmatched to any gene: 7. This CDR3 contains 17 residues. Complete variable domain (other parts from reference TRBV11-3 and TRBJ2-3): EAGVVQSPRYKIIEKKQPVAFWCNPISGHNTLYWYLQNLGQGPELLIRYENEEAVDDSQLPKDRFSAERLKGVDSTLKIQPAELGDSAVYLCASSLVTSERGTDTQYFGPGTRLTVL.

The chain recombines TRBV18 with TRBJ2-3, with 8 bases lining up with TRBD2. V was clipped by 2 bases and J by 4 bases; unmatched bases: 8. The V gene's germline CDR1 is KGHSH and CDR2 LQKENI. The CDR3 length is 16 residues. CDR3 amino acids: CASSPFSGSGADTQYF. CDR3 in DNA: TGTGCCAGCTCACCATTCAGCGGGAGCGGGGCAGATACGCAGTATTTT.

The J gene is TRBJ2-1, the V gene TRBV5-4; tentatively, D is TRBD1 (6 bases). Per the germline V gene, CDR1 is SGHNT and CDR2 is YYREEE (reference sequence). Trimming left V 4 bases short and J 8 bases short, with 19 bases between. The CDR3 extends over 15 amino acids. For the CDR3, the DNA is TGTGCCAGCAGCCCGCCTGGCAGGGGTTTCCATGAGCAGTTCTTC. Its translation is CASSPPGRGFHEQFF.

The chain uses TRBV6-5 and TRBJ1-1; D may be TRBD1 (5 bases). The germline V and J ends were trimmed by 6 bases and 5 bases, with 13 bases remaining between them. The CDR3 extends over 13 amino acids. Germline V gives CDR1 MNHEY, CDR2 SVGAGI. DNA of the CDR3: TGTGCCAGCAGAACAGGAGGGCGTACTGAAGCTTTCTTT. It specifies CASRTGGRTEAFF.

This chain joins TRBV6-1 and TRBJ1-3, with D possibly matching TRBD1 (5 bases). With 2 bases removed from V and 3 bases from J, the gap between germline ends came to 11 bases. The CDR3 length is 15 residues. The germline V gene has CDR1 MNHNS and CDR2 SASEGT. CDR3 in DNA: TGTGCCAGCAGTGAATTTCGGAGGGGTGGAAACACCATATATTTT. Amino acids: CASSEFRRGGNTIYF.

This chain uses TRBV25-1 with TRBJ2-2; D gene unclear. CDR1 and CDR2 from the germline V gene are MGHDK and SYGVNS. CDR3 length: 16 residues. Trimming took 2 bases from V and 4 from J, leaving 14 bases between them. CDR3 nucleotide sequence: TGTGCCAGCAGTGAAAAGGGCAGCGCTATCACCGGGGAGCTGTTTTTT. This translates into CASSEKGSAITGELFF. The full variable domain, its missing parts supplied by reference TRBV25-1 and TRBJ2-2, is EADIYQTPRYLVIGTGKKITLECSQTMGHDKMYWYQQDPGMELHLIHYSYGVNSTEKGDLSSESTVSRIRTEHFPLTLESARPSHTSQYLCASSEKGSAITGELFFGEGSRLTVL.

This chain uses TRBV20-1 with TRBJ2-7; no clear D gene. The CDR3 has 11 amino acids. Germline V gene lookup returns CDR1 DFQATT and CDR2 SNEGSKA (reference sequence). V lost 6 bases and J 6 bases, leaving 12 bases between the germline ends. CDR3 nucleotides: TGCAGTGCCCACACTCCCTCCGAGCAGTACTTC. This gives the protein CSAHTPSEQYF.

This chain joins TRBV5-6 and TRBJ1-2; no clear D gene. This CDR3 contains 11 residues. The germline CDR1 and CDR2 sequences are SGHDT and YYEEEE. The V and J ends lost 5 bases and 7 bases respectively, with 9 bases between them. CDR3 in DNA: TGTGCCAGCAGTTTGAATTTTGGCTACACCTTC. Its protein is CASSLNFGYTF.

The rearrangement links TRBV27 to TRBJ2-3; the D gene is possibly TRBD2 (6 bases). Germline V gene data show CDR1 as MNHEY and CDR2 as SMNVEV (reference sequence). This CDR3 region has 15 residues. Deletions cut 2 bases from V and 6 bases from J, with 15 bases between. This chain's CDR3 is CASSLGRLVVDTQYF. In DNA, the CDR3 is TGTGCCAGCAGTTTAGGGAGACTAGTTGTTGATACGCAGTATTTT.